This T cell receptor beta chain emerged from a study of T-cell memory formation after mild COVID-19. This clonotype was seen repeatedly, ten times or more. Trimming took 4 bases from V and 2 from J, leaving 13 bases between them. Germline V CDR1 and CDR2: MNHEY, SVGAGI. The length of the CDR3 is 15 residues. MiXCR, run by TCRdb on the 5' RACE reads, gives a single entry per CDR3 protein. The table lists under 35,000 distinct CDR3 sequences, about 15% of them singletons. The clonotype comes from an adult who had mild COVID-19 (a few samples of this study predate the infection). Cell type and time point are not known. The chain uses TRBV6-5 and TRBJ2-3; a weak D match, TRBD1 (6 bases). The specimen was PBMCs or a T cell subset sorted from them (not recorded which). The CDR3 sequence: CASSSRDTNTDTQYF. The CDR3 coding sequence is TGTGCCAGCAGTTCCCGGGACACGAACACAGATACGCAGTATTTT.